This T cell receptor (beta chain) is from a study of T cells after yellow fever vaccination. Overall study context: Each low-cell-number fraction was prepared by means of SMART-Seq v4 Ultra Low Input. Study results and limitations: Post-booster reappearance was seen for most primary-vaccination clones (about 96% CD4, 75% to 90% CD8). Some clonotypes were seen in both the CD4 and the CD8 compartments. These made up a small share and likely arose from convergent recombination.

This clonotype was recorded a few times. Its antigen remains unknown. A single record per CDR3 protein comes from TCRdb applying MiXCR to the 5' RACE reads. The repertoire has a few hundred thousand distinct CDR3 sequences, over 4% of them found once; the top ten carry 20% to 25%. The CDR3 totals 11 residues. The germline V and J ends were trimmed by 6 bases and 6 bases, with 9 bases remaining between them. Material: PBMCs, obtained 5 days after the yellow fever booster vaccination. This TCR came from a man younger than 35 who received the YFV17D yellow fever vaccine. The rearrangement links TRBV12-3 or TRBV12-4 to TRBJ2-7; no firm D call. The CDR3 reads CASSSTPEQYF. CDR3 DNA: TGTGCCAGCAGCTCCACTCCCGAGCAGTACTTC.